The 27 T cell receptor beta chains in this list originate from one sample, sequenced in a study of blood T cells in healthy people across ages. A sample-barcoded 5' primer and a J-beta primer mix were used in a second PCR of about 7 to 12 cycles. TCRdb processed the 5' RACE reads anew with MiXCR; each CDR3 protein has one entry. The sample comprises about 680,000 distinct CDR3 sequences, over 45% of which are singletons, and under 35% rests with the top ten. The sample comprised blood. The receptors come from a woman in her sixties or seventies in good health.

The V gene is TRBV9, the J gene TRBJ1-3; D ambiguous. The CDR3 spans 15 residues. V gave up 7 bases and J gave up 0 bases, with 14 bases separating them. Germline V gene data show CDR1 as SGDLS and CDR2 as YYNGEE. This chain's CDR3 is CASSPGTASGNTIYF. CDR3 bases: TGTGCCAGCTCGCCGGGTACCGCCTCTGGAAACACCATATATTTT. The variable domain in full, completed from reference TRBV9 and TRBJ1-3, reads DSGVTQTPKHLITATGQRVTLRCSPRSGDLSVYWYQQSLDQGLQFLIQYYNGEERAKGNILERFSAQQFPDLHSELNLSSLELGDSALYFCASSPGTASGNTIYFGEGSWLTVV.

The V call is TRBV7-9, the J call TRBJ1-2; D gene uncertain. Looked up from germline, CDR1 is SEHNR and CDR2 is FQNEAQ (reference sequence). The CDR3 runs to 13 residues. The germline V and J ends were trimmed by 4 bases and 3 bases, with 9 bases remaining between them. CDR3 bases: TGTGCCAGCAGCTGGGAGAGCTACTATGGCTACACCTTC. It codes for CASSWESYYGYTF.

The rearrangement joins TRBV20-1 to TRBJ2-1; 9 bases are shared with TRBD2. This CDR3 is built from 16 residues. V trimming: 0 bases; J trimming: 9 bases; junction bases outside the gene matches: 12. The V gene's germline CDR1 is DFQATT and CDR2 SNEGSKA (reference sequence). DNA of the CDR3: TGCAGTGCTAGAGATAGGGGTCTAGCGGGAAGGGGTGAGCAGTTCTTC. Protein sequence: CSARDRGLAGRGEQFF.

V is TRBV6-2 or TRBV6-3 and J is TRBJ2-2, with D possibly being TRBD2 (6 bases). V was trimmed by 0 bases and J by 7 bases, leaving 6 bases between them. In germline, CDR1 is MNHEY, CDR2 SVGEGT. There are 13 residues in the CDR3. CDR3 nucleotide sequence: TGTGCCAGCAGTTACTCTAGCGGCGGGGAGCTGTTTTTT. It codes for CASSYSSGGELFF.

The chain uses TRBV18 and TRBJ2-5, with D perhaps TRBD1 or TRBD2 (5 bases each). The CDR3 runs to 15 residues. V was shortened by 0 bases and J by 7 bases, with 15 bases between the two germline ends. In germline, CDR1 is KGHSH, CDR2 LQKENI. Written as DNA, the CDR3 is TGTGCCAGCTCACCACCTAGTCGGGGCGAGGGGACCCAGTACTTC. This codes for CASSPPSRGEGTQYF.

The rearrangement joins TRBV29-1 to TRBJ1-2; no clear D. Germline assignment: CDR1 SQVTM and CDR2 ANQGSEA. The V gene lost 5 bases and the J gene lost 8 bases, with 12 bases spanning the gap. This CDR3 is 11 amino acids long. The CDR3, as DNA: TGCAGCGTTCAACGGGTAAGCGGCTACACCTTC. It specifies CSVQRVSGYTF.

For the CDR3, the DNA is TGCAGTGCGTACCGGGGGGAAGGCTACACCTTC. This encodes CSAYRGEGYTF. V gene TRBV20-1 combines with J gene TRBJ1-2, with D possibly TRBD1 on 5 matching bases. CDR3 size: 11 residues. The germline V gene encodes CDR1 DFQATT and CDR2 SNEGSKA (reference sequence). Between the trimmed V and J ends, which lost 6 bases and 8 bases, there was a span of 13 bases.

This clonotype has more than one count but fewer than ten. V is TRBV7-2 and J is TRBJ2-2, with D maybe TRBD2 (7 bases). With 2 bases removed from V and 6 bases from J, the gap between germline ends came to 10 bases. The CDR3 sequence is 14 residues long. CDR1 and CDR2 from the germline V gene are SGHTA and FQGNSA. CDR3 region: CASSLRGGAGELFF. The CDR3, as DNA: TGTGCCAGCAGCTTAAGGGGGGGGGCCGGGGAGCTGTTTTTT.

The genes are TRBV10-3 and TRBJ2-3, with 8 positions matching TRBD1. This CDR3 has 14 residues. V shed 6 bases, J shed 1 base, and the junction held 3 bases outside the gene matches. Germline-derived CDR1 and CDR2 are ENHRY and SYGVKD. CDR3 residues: CAIRPGQGTDTQYF. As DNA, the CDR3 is TGTGCCATCAGACCGGGACAGGGCACAGATACGCAGTATTTT.

The CDR3 spells CSARVSGGYSPLHF. CDR3 DNA sequence: TGCAGTGCTAGAGTATCAGGGGGGTACTCACCCCTCCACTTT. The gene calls are TRBV20-1 and TRBJ1-6; 7 nucleotides agree with TRBD1. The germline gives CDR1 DFQATT, CDR2 SNEGSKA (reference sequence). This CDR3 is built from 14 residues. V lost 1 base and J lost 10; bases outside the gene matches: 7.

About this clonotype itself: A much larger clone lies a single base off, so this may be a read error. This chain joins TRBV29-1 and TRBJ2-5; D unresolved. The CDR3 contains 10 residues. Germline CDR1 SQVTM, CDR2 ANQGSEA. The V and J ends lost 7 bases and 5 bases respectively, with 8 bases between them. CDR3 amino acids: CSGALETQYF. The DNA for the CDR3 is TGCAGCGGGGCTCTCGAGACCCAGTACTTC.

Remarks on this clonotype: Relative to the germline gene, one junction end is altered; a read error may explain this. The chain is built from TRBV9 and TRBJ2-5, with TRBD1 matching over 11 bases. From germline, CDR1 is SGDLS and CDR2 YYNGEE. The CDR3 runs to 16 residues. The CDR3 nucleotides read TGTGCCTGCAGCGTAGGGGGGACAGGGGGGCGAAAGACCCAGTACTTC. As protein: CACSVGGTGGRKTQYF.

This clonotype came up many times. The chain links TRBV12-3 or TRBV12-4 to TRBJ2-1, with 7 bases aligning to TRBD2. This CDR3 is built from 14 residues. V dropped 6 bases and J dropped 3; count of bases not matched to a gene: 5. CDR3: CASSRTSSYNEQFF. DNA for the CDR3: TGTGCCAGCAGCCGGACTAGTAGCTACAATGAGCAGTTCTTC.

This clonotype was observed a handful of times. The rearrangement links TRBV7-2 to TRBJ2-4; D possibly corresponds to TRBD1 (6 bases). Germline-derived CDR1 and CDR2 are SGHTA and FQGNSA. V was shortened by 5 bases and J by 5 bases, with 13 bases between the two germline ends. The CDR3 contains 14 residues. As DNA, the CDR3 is TGTGCCAGCAGCCGATCAGGGGATCAAAACATTCAGTACTTC. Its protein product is CASSRSGDQNIQYF. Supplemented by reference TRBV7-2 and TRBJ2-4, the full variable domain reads GAGVSQSPSNKVTEKGKDVELRCDPISGHTALYWYRQSLGQGLEFLIYFQGNSAPDKSGLPSDRFSAERTGGSVSTLTIQRTQQEDSAVYLCASSRSGDQNIQYFGAGTRLSVL.

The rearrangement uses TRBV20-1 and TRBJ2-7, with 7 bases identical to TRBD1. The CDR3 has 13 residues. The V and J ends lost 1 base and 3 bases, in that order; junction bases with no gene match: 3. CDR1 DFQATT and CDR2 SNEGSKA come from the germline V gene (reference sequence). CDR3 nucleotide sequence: TGCAGTGCTAGAGCTGACAGGGACTACGAGCAGTACTTC. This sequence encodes CSARADRDYEQYF.

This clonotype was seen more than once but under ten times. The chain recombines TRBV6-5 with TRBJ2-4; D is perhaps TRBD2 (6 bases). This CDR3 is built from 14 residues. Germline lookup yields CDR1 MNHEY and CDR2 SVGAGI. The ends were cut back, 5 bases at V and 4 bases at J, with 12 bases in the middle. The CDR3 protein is CASSAGLLKNIQYF. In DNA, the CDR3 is TGTGCCAGCAGTGCTGGACTACTTAAAAACATTCAGTACTTC.

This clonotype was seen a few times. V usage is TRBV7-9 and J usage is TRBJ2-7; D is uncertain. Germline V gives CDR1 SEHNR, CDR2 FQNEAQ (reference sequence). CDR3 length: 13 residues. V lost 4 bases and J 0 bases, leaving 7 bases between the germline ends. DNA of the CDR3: TGTGCCAGCAGCTCCAAATTCTCCTACGAGCAGTACTTC. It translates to CASSSKFSYEQYF.

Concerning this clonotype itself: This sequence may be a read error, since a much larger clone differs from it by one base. The CDR3 sequence is CAVSGPSRIRSDSYEQYF. The CDR3 nucleotides read TGTGCCGTCAGCGGCCCCTCCCGGATCAGATCTGACTCCTACGAGCAGTACTTC. The genes are TRBV10-3 and TRBJ2-7; TRBD2 might be the D (5 bases). Germline V gene lookup returns CDR1 ENHRY and CDR2 SYGVKD. This CDR3 is 18 amino acids long.

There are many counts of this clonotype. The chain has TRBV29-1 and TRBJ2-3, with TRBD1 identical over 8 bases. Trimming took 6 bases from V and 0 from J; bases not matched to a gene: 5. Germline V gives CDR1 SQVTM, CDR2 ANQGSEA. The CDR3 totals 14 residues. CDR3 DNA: TGCAGCGTAGTTCAGGGGGCTAGCACAGATACGCAGTATTTT. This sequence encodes CSVVQGASTDTQYF.

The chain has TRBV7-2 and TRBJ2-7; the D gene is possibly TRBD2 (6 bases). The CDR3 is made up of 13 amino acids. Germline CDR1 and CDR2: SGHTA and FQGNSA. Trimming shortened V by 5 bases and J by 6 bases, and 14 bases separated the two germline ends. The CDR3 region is CASSIGGGTEQYF. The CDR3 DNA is TGTGCCAGCAGCATAGGAGGAGGGACCGAGCAGTACTTC.

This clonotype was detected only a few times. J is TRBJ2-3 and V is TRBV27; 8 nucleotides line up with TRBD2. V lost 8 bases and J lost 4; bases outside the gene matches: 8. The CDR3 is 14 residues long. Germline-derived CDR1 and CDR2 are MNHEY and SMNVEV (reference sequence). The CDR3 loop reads CASRWGLVADTQYF. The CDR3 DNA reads TGTGCCAGCCGGTGGGGACTAGTCGCAGATACGCAGTATTTT.

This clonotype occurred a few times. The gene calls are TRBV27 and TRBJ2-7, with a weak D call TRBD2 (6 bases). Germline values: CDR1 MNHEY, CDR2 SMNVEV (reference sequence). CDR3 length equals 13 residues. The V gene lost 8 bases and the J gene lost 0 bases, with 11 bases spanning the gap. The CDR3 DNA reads TGTGCCAGCGGGAGGCCGAGCTCCTACGAGCAGTACTTC. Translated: CASGRPSSYEQYF.

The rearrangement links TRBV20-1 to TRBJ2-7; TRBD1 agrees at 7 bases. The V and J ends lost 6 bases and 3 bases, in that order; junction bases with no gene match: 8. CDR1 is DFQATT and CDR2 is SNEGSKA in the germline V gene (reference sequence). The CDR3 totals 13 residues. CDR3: CSARTGWNYEQYF. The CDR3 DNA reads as TGCAGTGCCCGGACAGGTTGGAACTACGAGCAGTACTTC.

The CDR3 region is CASRDPGTARPSGRAYEQYF. CDR3 in DNA: TGTGCCAGCAGAGACCCCGGGACCGCAAGACCTAGCGGGAGGGCTTATGAGCAGTACTTC. This chain links TRBV2 with TRBJ2-7; 12 bases are a match to TRBD2. The CDR3 totals 20 residues. Germline CDR1 and CDR2: SNHLY and FYNNEI. Trimming at V came to 6 bases and at J to 7 bases, leaving 25 bases not matched to a gene.

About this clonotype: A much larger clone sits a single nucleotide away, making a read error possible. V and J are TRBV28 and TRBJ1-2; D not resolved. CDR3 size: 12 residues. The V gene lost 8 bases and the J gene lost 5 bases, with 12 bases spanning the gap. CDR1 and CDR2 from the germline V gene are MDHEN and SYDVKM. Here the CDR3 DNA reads TGTGCCAGCCGTTCTGGACGGTATGGCTACACCTTC. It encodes CASRSGRYGYTF.

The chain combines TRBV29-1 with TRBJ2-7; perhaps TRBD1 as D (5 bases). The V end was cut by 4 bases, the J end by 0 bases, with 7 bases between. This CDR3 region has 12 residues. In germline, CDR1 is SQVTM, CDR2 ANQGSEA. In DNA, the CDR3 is TGCAGCGTTGTGCAGGGCTCCTACGAGCAGTACTTC. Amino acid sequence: CSVVQGSYEQYF.

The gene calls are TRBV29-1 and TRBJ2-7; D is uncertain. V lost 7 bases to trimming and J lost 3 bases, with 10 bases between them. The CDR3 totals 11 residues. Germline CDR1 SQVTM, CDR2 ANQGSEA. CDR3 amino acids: CSGPALYEQYF. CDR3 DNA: TGCAGCGGACCAGCCCTCTACGAGCAGTACTTC.